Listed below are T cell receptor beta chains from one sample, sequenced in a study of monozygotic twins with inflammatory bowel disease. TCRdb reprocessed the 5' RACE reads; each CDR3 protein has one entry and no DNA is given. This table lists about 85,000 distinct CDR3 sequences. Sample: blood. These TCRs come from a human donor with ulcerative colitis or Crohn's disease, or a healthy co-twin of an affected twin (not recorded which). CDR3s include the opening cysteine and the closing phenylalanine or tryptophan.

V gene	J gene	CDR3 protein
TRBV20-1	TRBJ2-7	CSARDPTGTFYEQYF
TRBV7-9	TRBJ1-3	CASAIPNPGNTIYF
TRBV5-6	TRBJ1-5	CASSLGLIAGPQHF
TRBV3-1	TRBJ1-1	CASSWTGENTEAFF
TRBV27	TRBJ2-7	CASSSLGRHEQYF
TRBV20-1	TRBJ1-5	CSASDSQRYQPQHF
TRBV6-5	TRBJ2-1	CASSYEGAGEQFF
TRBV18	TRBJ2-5	CASSHRGQETQYF
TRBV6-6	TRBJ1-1	CASSSSTGRTEAFF
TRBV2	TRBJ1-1	CASRKDRRGYTEAFF
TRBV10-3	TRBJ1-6	CAIRDASSPYNSPLHF
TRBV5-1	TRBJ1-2	CASSSGREGGYTF
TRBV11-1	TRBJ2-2	CASSLEGGGAGELFF
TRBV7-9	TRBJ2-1	CASSFLGNEQFF
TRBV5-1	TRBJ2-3	CASSLGLSPGADTQYF
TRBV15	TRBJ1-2	CATAPRAGSNYGYTF
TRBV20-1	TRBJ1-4	CSAKPPGTGLGEKLFF
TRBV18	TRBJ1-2	CASSPLPGHRSYGYGYTF
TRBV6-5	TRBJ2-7	CASSYRGAPNEQYF
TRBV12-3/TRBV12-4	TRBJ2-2	CASSRRYARLAGNTGELFF